The rows below give T cell receptor beta chains drawn from one sample of a study of T cells in Graves' hyperthyroidism and ophthalmopathy. Each CDR3 protein is one row after TCRdb ran MiXCR on the multiplex PCR reads. The sample lists around 500,000 distinct CDR3 sequences, approximately 23% seen once, with 45% to 50% in the top ten. The sequenced sample consisted of blood. The source of these receptors is a woman aged 70-85 years with Graves' ophthalmopathy. Each CDR3 is given with its conserved first and last residue.

v_call cdr3_aa
TRBV3-1 CASSQGGPRVNEQFF
TRBV5-1 CASSLAQTATGELFF
TRBV6-2/TRBV6-3 CASSAGTVVDTQYF
TRBV20-1 CSARQREFYNEQFF
TRBV15 CATSPSLNTEAFF
TRBV20-1 CSALASGSVSEQFF
TRBV19 CASRNGLAGAETQYF
TRBV6-2/TRBV6-3 CASRLPRQGAANEQFF
TRBV29-1 CSVRTGGGGGNTIYF
TRBV10-3 CAIRREGQGFWNEQFF
TRBV2 CASSVEAGPTDTQYF
TRBV7-8 CASSSRRGRDGYTF
TRBV6-2/TRBV6-3 CASRPTGGQPQHF
TRBV24-1 CATSDQTGGDYGYTF
TRBV2 CASSEITGDQPQHF
TRBV10-3 CAISESSGTVNSPLHF
TRBV29-1 CSVGTGSTGELFF
TRBV20-1 CSGEGFNYGYTF
TRBV5-1 CASSPRTGGGNEQFF
TRBV3-1 CASSRGNGEGGYTF
TRBV10-3 CAISGPEKFSYEQYF
TRBV28 CASSTGLDYGYTF
TRBV11-2 CASSQEARNSYEQYF
TRBV12-3/TRBV12-4 CASNHRQRKNTGELFF
TRBV5-1 CATGKGGRAHNEQFF
TRBV19 CASSALAGMSSGANVLTF
TRBV28 CATSGHRRTDTQYF
TRBV27 CASSLLKDRAGNTIYF
TRBV6-6 CASSYSRGSGNSPLHF
TRBV20-1 CSARIEAPLGYTF
TRBV27 CASSSDQIRSEQYF
TRBV11-2 CASSLYRGLSYEQYF
TRBV7-2 CASSVRGGSSLQSTGELFF
TRBV15 CATSSSRRSNQPQHF
TRBV6-2/TRBV6-3 CASSYALGGGGETQYF
TRBV25-1 CASSVRDREKLFF
TRBV12-3/TRBV12-4 CASSLGALAVYNEQFF
TRBV6-1 CASSKGSAMNTEAFF
TRBV12-3/TRBV12-4 CASSPAPTGELFF
TRBV29-1 CSVADTQYF
TRBV24-1 CATSDLAETSYNSPLHF